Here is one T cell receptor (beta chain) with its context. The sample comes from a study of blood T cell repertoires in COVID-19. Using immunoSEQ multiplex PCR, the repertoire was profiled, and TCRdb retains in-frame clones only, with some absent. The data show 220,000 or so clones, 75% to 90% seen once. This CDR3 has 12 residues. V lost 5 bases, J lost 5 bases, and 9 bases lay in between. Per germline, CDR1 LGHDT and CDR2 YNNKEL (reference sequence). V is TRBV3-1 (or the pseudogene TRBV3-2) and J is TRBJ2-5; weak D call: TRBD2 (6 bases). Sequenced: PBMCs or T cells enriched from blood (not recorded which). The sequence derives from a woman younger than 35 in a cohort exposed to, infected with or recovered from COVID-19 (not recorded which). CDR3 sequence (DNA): TGTGCCAGCAGCACTAGCCAGGAGACCCAGTACTTC. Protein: CASSTSQETQYF.